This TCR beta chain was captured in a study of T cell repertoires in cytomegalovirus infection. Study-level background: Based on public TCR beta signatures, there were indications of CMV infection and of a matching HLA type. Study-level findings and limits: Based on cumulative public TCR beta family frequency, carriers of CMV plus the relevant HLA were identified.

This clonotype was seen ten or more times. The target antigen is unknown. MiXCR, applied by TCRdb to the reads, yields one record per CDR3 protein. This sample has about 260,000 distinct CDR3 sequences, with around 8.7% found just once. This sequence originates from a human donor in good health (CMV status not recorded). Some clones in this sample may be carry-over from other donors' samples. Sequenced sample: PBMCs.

The CDR3: CASSWTGGNEQFF. The DNA of the CDR3 is TGTGCCAGCAGCTGGACAGGGGGCAATGAGCAGTTCTTC. This chain uses TRBV5-4 with TRBJ2-1; 10 nucleotides agree with TRBD1. From germline, CDR1 is SGHNT and CDR2 YYREEE (reference sequence). V lost 3 bases, J lost 6 bases, and 0 bases stayed unmatched. The CDR3 loop spans 13 amino acids.